This TCR beta chain was profiled in a study of post-analysis software for immune sequencing data. General study points: Five TRBV segments (TRBV5-6, TRBV5-1 and TRBV20-1 among them) occurred more frequently in patients than in controls.

Unique molecular identifiers were built into the TCR beta cDNA libraries. TCRdb reanalysed the PCR reads using MiXCR and keeps one entry per CDR3 protein. The sample lists hundreds of thousands of distinct CDR3 sequences; approximately 38% were seen once. This clonotype appeared many times. Its antigen is not identified. This CDR3 is built from 17 residues. CDR1 ENHRY and CDR2 SYGVKD come from the germline V gene. V dropped 4 bases and J dropped 1; count of bases not matched to a gene: 5. The origin of this receptor is a girl aged 10-17 years with multiple sclerosis. Sequencing was performed on blood. The chain couples TRBV10-3 to TRBJ2-1, with 12 positions matching TRBD2. CDR3: CAISGLAGVNSYNEQFF. CDR3 sequence (DNA): TGTGCCATCAGTGGACTAGCGGGGGTCAATTCCTACAATGAGCAGTTCTTC.